This T cell receptor (beta chain) came from a study of blood T cell repertoires in COVID-19 (dated by TCRdb to 2020 to 2022). General notes on the study: Samples from collaborators originated in the United States, Italy and Spain and spanned both the acute and convalescent phases of COVID-19. The prospective study material was composed of cDNA or gDNA derived from T cells, B-cell-depleted T cells, or PBMCs. The dataset comprised deeply sampled blood TCRbeta repertoires from subjects exposed to, actively infected with, or recovered from COVID-19. The repertoires were made available in a free public database intended to serve as a resource for research on the immune response to SARS-CoV-2. The samples were drawn from two sources: the first 160 participants of the ongoing ImmuneRACE study, and over 1,000 subjects contributed by 6 global collaborators. A de-identified subject ID, COVID-19 status, age in years and sex were almost always included in the sample metadata. Where available, HLA class I and class II types were taken from metadata supplied by the sample provider and were not determined by assay-based typing. Overall results and qualifications from the work: The amount of clinical and demographic metadata varied by source and participant and was provided uncurated.

For this clone: Its antigen remains unidentified. Per-nucleotide qualities are absent, and no much larger clonotype sits a single base away.

Participants in the prospective study were enrolled through a virtual design, were aged about 18 to 90 years, and lived in roughly 25 United States geographic areas. In the prospective study, participants were assigned to cohorts based on the clinical history participants reported in a screening survey and a study questionnaire. Recovered participants in ImmuneRACE Cohort 3 were defined as having two consecutive negative NP/OP PCR tests, clearance from a healthcare professional, or resolution of symptoms. In the prospective study, mobile phlebotomists collected whole blood, serum and a nasopharyngeal or oropharyngeal swab from each participant. Over a roughly 2-month period, participants in the prospective study had the option of providing additional blood draws and questionnaires. Before DNA extraction, blood samples from the prospective study were shipped at room temperature or frozen. The germline V gene gives CDR1 as MGHDK and CDR2 as SYGVNS. From cysteine to phenylalanine, the CDR3 is 14 amino acids long. The CDR3 DNA has 42 bases and is translated from base 1. V and J are truncated by 2 bases and 4 bases respectively, leaving an intervening sequence of 11 bases.

The immunoSEQ Assay, a bias-controlled multiplex PCR, was used to amplify TCRbeta CDR3 regions from genomic DNA. In the original analysis: Nucleated cell counts per sample were estimated from amplification of reference gene primers within the assay. To quantify the absolute abundance of each unique TCRbeta CDR3 rearrangement, sequence reads were collapsed and filtered. For each sample, productive Simpson clonality was calculated by taking the square root of Simpson's diversity index across productive rearrangements. As stored in TCRdb, this immuneACCESS dataset retains in-frame rearrangements with V and J assigned. A fraction of the clones does not appear; measured against another copy, unresolved V genes explain less than half of the discrepancy, and the remainder lacks a known reason. V and J calls and clone size come straight from that table; D and trimming were deduced from the DNA. The sample table lists 250,000 or so clones, about 86% of them with a count of one. The ten largest clones take up around 3.5% of the sample.

This receptor was identified in a man aged 50 or older who had recovered from COVID-19. The V and J segments used are TRBV25-1 and TRBJ1-2, with TRBD1 perhaps the D gene, on 5 matching bases. Sample: PBMCs or T cells enriched from blood (not recorded which). The DNA sequence is given as TGTGCCAGCAGTGAAGGGTACAGGATCTATGGCTACACCTTC. Its translation reads: CASSEGYRIYGYTF.